Shown below are 32 T cell receptor beta chains from a single sample sequenced in a study of patients and donors after allogeneic stem cell transplantation (dated by TCRdb to between 2020 and 2021). Library preparation employed RT-PCR. The instrument given in TCRdb is NextSeq 550. TCRdb passed the public sequencing reads through fastp at Q25 and MiXCR, retaining productive beta sequences. Here each entry gathers all rows of one CDR3 protein and keeps the most common genes and DNA. The table for this sample lists 190,000 or so distinct CDR3 sequences; about 37% of them were counted only once. Around 10% of the sample comes from the top ten. The sequencing sample was made of blood, either unsorted or a sorted T cell fraction (not recorded which). These receptor sequences come from a human donor who was either an allogeneic HSCT recipient or a stem cell or donor lymphocyte infusion donor (not recorded which). It is not recorded whose cells these are; they may come from a transplant donor.

The chain employs TRBV12-3 or TRBV12-4 and TRBJ1-5; maybe TRBD1 (6 bases). There are 16 residues in the CDR3. V was trimmed by 3 bases and J by 0 bases, leaving 12 bases between them. The CDR3 DNA is TGTGCCAGCAGTTTTGGGGGCGGCTATAGCAATCAGCCCCAGCATTTT. Translated: CASSFGGGYSNQPQHF.

V is TRBV11-1 and J is TRBJ2-2, with 10 bases lining up with TRBD1. The CDR3 loop spans 15 amino acids. The germline gives CDR1 SGHAT, CDR2 FQDESV (reference sequence). V shed 4 bases and J 4 bases; nucleotides not matched to a gene: 3. The CDR3 sequence is CASSSRTGGTGELFF. The CDR3 DNA follows: TGTGCCAGCAGCTCGAGGACAGGGGGCACCGGGGAGCTGTTTTTT.

The V gene is TRBV20-1, the J gene TRBJ2-7; D is uncertain. The germline gives CDR1 DFQATT, CDR2 SNEGSKA (reference sequence). The CDR3 is 12 amino acids. With 3 bases removed from V and 2 bases from J, the gap between germline ends came to 8 bases. In DNA form, the CDR3 reads TGCAGTGCTAGTTTGGCAGCCTACGAGCAGTACTTC. It translates to CSASLAAYEQYF.

In DNA form, the CDR3 reads TGTGCCAGCAGCGTTACCACGATGGAGGGGCGGGAGACCCAGTACTTC. It specifies CASSVTTMEGRETQYF. V and J are TRBV9 and TRBJ2-5; a possible D gene is TRBD2 (6 bases). V was cut by 2 bases and J by 5 bases, with 19 bases left in between. The germline CDR1 and CDR2 sequences are SGDLS and YYNGEE. CDR3 length: 16 amino acids.

This clonotype was counted only a few times. This rearrangement joins TRBV4-2 to TRBJ2-3; possibly TRBD1 for D (6 bases). In germline, CDR1 is LGHNA, CDR2 YNFKEQ. The CDR3 runs to 16 residues. Between the trimmed V and J ends, which lost 1 base and 5 bases, there was a span of 16 bases. The CDR3 region is CASSQAKNRDGDTQYF. Written as DNA, the CDR3 is TGTGCCAGCAGCCAAGCCAAGAACAGGGATGGAGATACGCAGTATTTT.

The chain combines TRBV29-1 with TRBJ2-7, with TRBD1 matching 9 bases. From germline, CDR1 is SQVTM and CDR2 ANQGSEA. Trimming at V came to 7 bases and at J to 5 bases, leaving 6 bases not matched to a gene. The CDR3 consists of 12 residues. The CDR3 is CSGRDRAHEQYF. As DNA, the CDR3 is TGCAGCGGACGGGACAGGGCCCACGAGCAGTACTTC.

The V gene is TRBV12-3 or TRBV12-4, the J gene TRBJ2-7; weak D call: TRBD2 (6 bases). The CDR3 covers 13 residues. V was pared by 5 bases and J by 6 bases, with 14 bases between. CDR3 protein: CASSTRGGLEQYF. Written as DNA, the CDR3 is TGTGCCAGCAGTACGAGGGGAGGACTCGAGCAGTACTTC.

This clonotype appeared a few times. The V call is TRBV12-3 or TRBV12-4, the J call TRBJ1-1; TRBD1 matches at 7 bases. Trimming took 2 bases from V and 1 from J; bases not matched to a gene: 10. The CDR3 is made up of 17 amino acids. As DNA, the CDR3 is TGTGCCAGCAGTTTACCCGGGACAGAAAAAAAGAACACTGAAGCTTTCTTT. Amino acids: CASSLPGTEKKNTEAFF.

In DNA form, the CDR3 reads TGCAGTGCTGTCATCAGCGGGGTAGCCAAAAACATTCAGTACTTC. Residues: CSAVISGVAKNIQYF. The J gene is TRBJ2-4, the V gene TRBV20-1; 7 positions agree with TRBD2. Looked up from germline, CDR1 is DFQATT and CDR2 is SNEGSKA (reference sequence). With V trimmed by 5 bases and J by 0 bases, 7 bases remained unmatched. The CDR3 covers 15 residues.

V and J are TRBV27 and TRBJ1-2; D may be TRBD1 (5 bases). This CDR3 contains 13 residues. CDR1 and CDR2 (germline): MNHEY, SMNVEV (reference sequence). The V gene lost 5 bases and the J gene lost 6 bases, with 13 bases spanning the gap. This chain's CDR3 is CASSLRVGNGYTF. The DNA for the CDR3 is TGTGCCAGCAGTCTCAGGGTAGGGAATGGCTACACCTTC.

This clonotype came up a few times. This chain links TRBV5-6 with TRBJ1-4; D possibly corresponds to TRBD1 (5 bases). The length of the CDR3 is 16 residues. Germline CDR1 reads SGHDT; CDR2 reads YYEEEE. V lost 3 bases and J lost 2, with 14 bases in between. The CDR3 protein is CASSSNDKGTNEKLFF. CDR3 coding DNA: TGTGCCAGCAGCTCGAACGACAAGGGGACTAATGAAAAACTGTTTTTT. The complete variable domain, with remaining parts taken from reference TRBV5-6 and TRBJ1-4, reads DAGVTQSPTHLIKTRGQQVTLRCSPKSGHDTVSWYQQALGQGPQFIFQYYEEEERQRGNFPDRFSGHQFPNYSSELNVNALLLGDSALYLCASSSNDKGTNEKLFFGSGTQLSVL.

The CDR3 nucleotides are TGTGCCACCAGTGACCCGACAGGGGAGGGAGATACGCAGTATTTT. It specifies CATSDPTGEGDTQYF. The chain employs TRBV24-1 and TRBJ2-3; D may be TRBD1 (8 bases). The CDR3 is made up of 15 amino acids. Germline V gives CDR1 KGHDR, CDR2 SFDVKD. V lost 4 bases, J lost 5 bases, and 15 bases lay in between.

The genes are TRBV5-5 and TRBJ2-5; 12 nucleotides agree with TRBD2. With 0 bases clipped from V and 3 bases from J, the junction kept 9 bases outside the gene matches. CDR3 size: 18 residues. CDR1 is SGHKS, CDR2 YYEKEE, per germline (reference sequence). Here the CDR3 DNA reads TGTGCCAGCAGCTTGGCCCTCAACCGACTAGCGGGAGAAGAGACCCAGTACTTC. Its translation is CASSLALNRLAGEETQYF. Full variable domain (remainder filled in from reference TRBV5-5 and TRBJ2-5): DAGVTQSPTHLIKTRGQQVTLRCSPISGHKSVSWYQQVLGQGPQFIFQYYEKEERGRGNFPDRFSARQFPNYSSELNVNALLLGDSALYLCASSLALNRLAGEETQYFGPGTRLLVL.

The V and J genes are TRBV7-6 and TRBJ2-5, with 8 nucleotides matching TRBD1. Germline V gives CDR1 SGHVS, CDR2 FNYEAQ. V gave up 2 bases and J gave up 2 bases; unmatched junction bases: 4. The CDR3 length is 15 residues. For the CDR3, the DNA is TGTGCCAGCAGCTTATGGACAGGGAAACAAGAGACCCAGTACTTC. Translated: CASSLWTGKQETQYF.

The chain uses TRBV6-2 or TRBV6-3 and TRBJ1-1, with D possibly matching TRBD1 (5 bases). CDR1 is MNHEY, CDR2 SVGEGT, per germline. The CDR3 totals 13 residues. Trimming removed 6 bases at V and 5 bases at J, with 13 bases between. The CDR3 loop is CASRRGAGTEAFF. DNA for the CDR3: TGTGCCAGCAGGAGGGGCGCGGGTACTGAAGCTTTCTTT.

The chain joins TRBV11-2 to TRBJ2-2; a weak D match, TRBD1 (5 bases). The V and J ends lost 5 bases and 1 base respectively, with 8 bases between them. The CDR3 length is 14 residues. In germline, CDR1 is SGHAT, CDR2 FQNNGV. The CDR3 loop is CASSKGQNTGELFF. The CDR3 DNA reads TGTGCCAGCAGCAAAGGACAGAACACCGGGGAGCTGTTTTTT. Supplemented by reference TRBV11-2 and TRBJ2-2, the full variable domain reads EAGVAQSPRYKIIEKRQSVAFWCNPISGHATLYWYQQILGQGPKLLIQFQNNGVVDDSQLPKDRFSAERLKGVDSTLKIQPAKLEDSAVYLCASSKGQNTGELFFGEGSRLTVL.

This clonotype has only a few counts. V usage is TRBV9 and J usage is TRBJ2-5, with D possibly matching TRBD2 (6 bases). Trimming removed 7 bases from V and 4 bases from J, with 14 bases in between. Germline assignment: CDR1 SGDLS and CDR2 YYNGEE. CDR3 length: 13 amino acids. CDR3 residues: CASGGDGPETQYF. CDR3 DNA sequence: TGTGCCAGCGGAGGGGACGGGCCAGAGACCCAGTACTTC. Using reference TRBV9 and TRBJ2-5 for the parts outside the CDR3, the full variable domain is DSGVTQTPKHLITATGQRVTLRCSPRSGDLSVYWYQQSLDQGLQFLIQYYNGEERAKGNILERFSAQQFPDLHSELNLSSLELGDSALYFCASGGDGPETQYFGPGTRLLVL.

The V call is TRBV29-1, the J call TRBJ1-1; D is uncertain. The CDR3 contains 12 residues. In germline, CDR1 is SQVTM, CDR2 ANQGSEA. The V and J ends lost 7 bases and 0 bases respectively, with 9 bases between them. The CDR3 reads CSGRPMNTEAFF. The CDR3 bases are TGCAGCGGGCGACCGATGAACACTGAAGCTTTCTTT.

This clonotype has at least ten counts. The rearrangement links TRBV5-1 to TRBJ2-3, with D perhaps TRBD1 (6 bases). The length of the CDR3 is 15 residues. V lost 1 base and J 2 bases, leaving 11 bases between the germline ends. The germline V gene has CDR1 SGHRS and CDR2 YFSETQ. CDR3 DNA sequence: TGCGCCAGCAGCTTGAGGACAGACTCCACAGATACGCAGTATTTT. This gives the protein CASSLRTDSTDTQYF.

V gene TRBV24-1 combines with J gene TRBJ1-1; D may be TRBD1 (5 bases). V was shortened by 5 bases and J by 0 bases, with 9 bases between the two germline ends. This CDR3 has 14 residues. Germline V lookup: CDR1 KGHDR, CDR2 SFDVKD. CDR3: CATSGQGLNTEAFF. The CDR3 region has the DNA TGTGCCACCAGTGGGCAGGGATTGAACACTGAAGCTTTCTTT.

The rearrangement uses TRBV4-1 and TRBJ1-5; 9 nucleotides agree with TRBD1. V was pared by 4 bases and J by 5 bases, with 6 bases of the junction left unmatched. Germline-derived CDR1 and CDR2 are MGHRA and YSYEKL. This CDR3 has 15 amino acids. CDR3 amino acids: CASSRSGTGYQPQHF. DNA of the CDR3: TGCGCCAGCAGCCGTTCCGGGACAGGGTATCAGCCCCAGCATTTT.

V and J are TRBV20-1 and TRBJ1-1; 7 nucleotides agree with TRBD1. CDR3 length: 14 residues. Germline V gives CDR1 DFQATT, CDR2 SNEGSKA (reference sequence). After removal of 6 bases from V and 5 bases from J, the junction contained 12 bases not matched to a gene. CDR3 loop: CSALKDRLGTEAFF. CDR3 DNA: TGCAGTGCCCTGAAGGACAGGCTTGGAACTGAAGCTTTCTTT.

This clonotype has a handful of counts. This chain links TRBV7-3 with TRBJ1-2; D is ambiguous. The CDR3 length is 13 residues. CDR1 is SGHTA, CDR2 FQGTGA, per germline. The V end was cut by 3 bases, the J end by 6 bases, with 11 bases between. The CDR3 loop reads CASSFTRTHGYTF. CDR3 coding DNA: TGTGCCAGCAGCTTTACCAGGACCCATGGCTACACCTTC.

The chain joins TRBV3-1 to TRBJ1-1; the D gene is possibly TRBD1 (5 bases). The V end was cut by 4 bases, the J end by 12 bases, with 24 bases between. The CDR3 contains 15 residues. Germline CDR1 LGHDT, CDR2 YNNKEL (reference sequence). The DNA of the CDR3 is TGTGCCAGCAGCCTCGGGACCGGGCCCGCCTTTAAGCCTTTCTTT. It specifies CASSLGTGPAFKPFF.

The chain uses TRBV15 and TRBJ2-3, with TRBD2 as a possible D gene (5 bases). Germline CDR1 reads LNHNV; CDR2 reads YYDKDF (reference sequence). V was clipped by 1 base and J by 0 bases, with 5 bases between them. The CDR3 totals 14 residues. The CDR3 is CATSRAGSTDTQYF. CDR3 nucleotide sequence: TGTGCCACCAGCAGAGCGGGGAGCACAGATACGCAGTATTTT.

This sequence joins TRBV2 and TRBJ1-5; a possible D gene is TRBD1 (5 bases). Trimming took off 2 bases at V and 5 bases at J, with 16 bases between the two ends. The CDR3 extends over 16 amino acids. The germline CDR1 and CDR2 sequences are SNHLY and FYNNEI. For the CDR3, the DNA is TGTGCCAGCAGTGAAAGAGGGTATGGGGGTGATCAGCCCCAGCATTTT. Protein product: CASSERGYGGDQPQHF.

The V and J genes are TRBV6-1 and TRBJ1-1; D gene uncertain. In germline, CDR1 is MNHNS, CDR2 SASEGT. The CDR3 is 12 residues long. Trimming stripped 1 base from V and 11 bases from J, with 11 bases between. The CDR3 nucleotides are TGTGCCAGCAGTGAAGTCGGGGTAGATGCTTTCTTT. Translation: CASSEVGVDAFF.

The rearrangement joins TRBV7-9 to TRBJ1-3, with a weak D call TRBD1 (6 bases). Trimming removed 3 bases at V and 0 bases at J, with 12 bases between. The CDR3 runs to 16 residues. Germline V gene lookup returns CDR1 SEHNR and CDR2 FQNEAQ (reference sequence). In DNA, the CDR3 is TGTGCCAGCAGCTTTTATACAGGGAACTCTGGAAACACCATATATTTT. Translating it yields CASSFYTGNSGNTIYF. The complete variable domain, with remaining parts taken from reference TRBV7-9 and TRBJ1-3, reads DTGVSQNPRHKITKRGQNVTFRCDPISEHNRLYWYRQTLGQGPEFLTYFQNEAQLEKSRLLSDRFSAERPKGSFSTLEIQRTEQGDSAMYLCASSFYTGNSGNTIYFGEGSWLTVV.

This clonotype was found a few times. The V call is TRBV3-1, the J call TRBJ2-7; D gene uncertain. The CDR3 sequence is 16 residues long. Looked up from germline, CDR1 is LGHDT and CDR2 is YNNKEL (reference sequence). The V gene lost 0 bases and the J gene lost 2 bases, with 14 bases spanning the gap. CDR3 coding DNA: TGTGCCAGCAGCCAAGATAAGGCACCGACGACCTACGAGCAGTACTTC. Translation: CASSQDKAPTTYEQYF.

The chain joins TRBV18 to TRBJ1-1; D gene uncertain. Germline V gene sequence: CDR1 KGHSH, CDR2 LQKENI. The CDR3 has 12 residues. V was cut by 3 bases and J by 3 bases, with 5 bases left in between. The CDR3 DNA reads TGTGCCAGCTCACCTCGAGACACTGAAGCTTTCTTT. Residues: CASSPRDTEAFF.

This clonotype has just a few counts. The chain combines TRBV5-1 with TRBJ1-2; D is ambiguous. This CDR3 contains 12 residues. Trimming cost V 5 bases and J 7 bases, with 12 bases left between them. Germline CDR1 and CDR2: SGHRS and YFSETQ. CDR3: CASRDSVGGYTF. The DNA of the CDR3 is TGCGCCAGCAGGGACTCTGTCGGTGGCTACACCTTC.

The rearrangement joins TRBV5-1 to TRBJ2-7; TRBD1 matches at 8 bases. Germline trimming cut 4 bases from V and 3 bases from J; bases unmatched to any gene: 6. Germline CDR1 SGHRS, CDR2 YFSETQ. CDR3 size: 14 residues. The CDR3 DNA reads as TGCGCCAGCAGCCAGGACAGGGCTTACTACGAGCAGTACTTC. This translates into CASSQDRAYYEQYF. Complete variable domain (other parts from reference TRBV5-1 and TRBJ2-7): KAGVTQTPRYLIKTRGQQVTLSCSPISGHRSVSWYQQTPGQGLQFLFEYFSETQRNKGNFPGRFSGRQFSNSRSEMNVSTLELGDSALYLCASSQDRAYYEQYFGPGTRLTVT.